This T cell receptor beta chain was found in a study of control samples from healthy donors and cancer patients. This clone was seen a single time. The junction departs from the called germline gene at one end, perhaps through a read error. Germline CDR1 SGHTS, CDR2 YDEGEE. The CDR3 runs 14 residues. Assay: immunoSEQ multiplex PCR; the TCRdb copy retains only in-frame clones and omits some. Here the sample spans 90,000 to 100,000 clones, around three quarters being singletons. The sequencing sample was made of blood. The chain uses TRBV5-8 and TRBJ2-5, with 7 bases fitting TRBD2. The receptor was isolated from a woman aged 30 to 39 in good health. The CDR3 nucleotides read TGTGCCAGCACCTTGTCCGGGGGGCAAGAGACCCAGTACTTC. This gives the protein CASTLSGGQETQYF.